These T cell receptor beta chains were read from a single sample in a study of CD8 T cells in ankylosing spondylitis. TCRdb re-analysed the 5' RACE reads in MiXCR, keeping a single row per CDR3 protein. The sample yields roughly 180,000 distinct CDR3 sequences, 10% to 15% seen once. The sample was blood, either unsorted or a sorted T cell fraction (not recorded which). Receptor source: a male donor with ankylosing spondylitis or in good health (not recorded which). Each CDR3 is given with its conserved first and last residue. The D gene is left open where the match is weak. Some rows mark clone size as missing; the rest say once, few, many or name a class of expanded clone.

TRBD1	many	TRBV2	TRBJ2-7	CASSDRTGGLFEQYF	TGTGCCAGCAGTGATAGGACAGGGGGTTTATTCGAGCAGTACTTC
-	-	TRBV30	TRBJ2-1	CAWSGYNEQFF	TGTGCCTGGTCAGGGTACAATGAGCAGTTCTTC
TRBD1	few	TRBV20-1	TRBJ1-1	CSATRQGYTEAFF	TGCAGTGCTACCCGACAGGGGTACACTGAAGCTTTCTTT
TRBD1	few	TRBV7-2	TRBJ1-2	CASSDRTGANYGYTF	TGTGCCAGCAGCGACCGGACAGGGGCTAACTATGGCTACACCTTC
TRBD1	many	TRBV28	TRBJ1-2	CASSSLTGGYGYTF	TGTGCCAGCAGTTCCCTCACAGGGGGCTATGGCTACACCTTC
-	-	TRBV7-8	TRBJ1-1	CASSLDPLVRTEAFF	TGTGCCAGCAGCTTAGATCCCCTTGTGCGCACTGAAGCTTTCTTT
-	-	TRBV6-5	TRBJ2-1	CASSYGGRGSDEQFF	TGTGCCAGCAGTTACGGGGGGAGAGGGAGCGATGAGCAGTTCTTC
-	-	TRBV4-1	TRBJ1-2	CASSQEIRTDPSYGYTF	TGCGCCAGCAGCCAAGAGATAAGGACCGATCCATCCTATGGCTACACCTTC
-	-	TRBV4-1	TRBJ2-3	CASSQLDPTDTQYF	TGCGCCAGCAGCCAGCTCGACCCAACAGATACGCAGTATTTT
TRBD2	few	TRBV27	TRBJ2-5	CASSPHSGGHQETQYF	TGTGCCAGCAGCCCTCATAGCGGGGGCCACCAAGAGACCCAGTACTTC
TRBD1	-	TRBV5-5	TRBJ2-1	CASRQDTGVTYNEQFF	TGTGCCAGCAGACAAGATACAGGGGTTACCTACAATGAGCAGTTCTTC